This passage covers 12 T cell receptor beta chains from one sample sequenced in a study of T cell repertoires in aging, cancer and after chemotherapy (dated by TCRdb to about 2019). Sequencer: Illumina MiSeq. Rearranged TRB sequences spanning V, D and J segments were amplified by multiplex touch-down PCR using a mixed TRB-A/B primer pool. TCRdb applied fastp at Q25 and MiXCR to the public reads, then kept only in-frame beta chains. Rows are combined by CDR3 protein, so each entry shows the most common genes and DNA. The sample table shows about 4,200 distinct CDR3 sequences, and under 35% are seen once. The ten largest clonotypes hold roughly 33% of the sample. TCR beta rearrangements were amplified from genomic DNA isolated from peripheral blood, not from sorted cells or RNA. Sample: blood. All receptors derive from a human donor with a blood cancer.

CDR3: CASSSSGNLENEQFF. The CDR3 region has the DNA TGCGCCAGCAGCTCCTCCGGGAATCTAGAAAATGAGCAGTTCTTC. The chain has TRBV5-1 and TRBJ2-1; weak D call: TRBD2 (5 bases). The ends were cut back, 3 bases at V and 7 bases at J, with 17 bases in the middle. CDR1 is SGHRS and CDR2 is YFSETQ in the germline V gene. The CDR3 contains 15 residues.

The genes are TRBV5-1 and TRBJ2-2, with TRBD1 matching 7 bases. Germline V gene sequence: CDR1 SGHRS, CDR2 YFSETQ. The V and J ends lost 2 bases and 5 bases, in that order; junction bases with no gene match: 6. The CDR3 spans 15 residues. For the CDR3, the DNA is TGCGCCAGCAGCTTAGTCACAGGGGCAACCGGGGAGCTGTTTTTT. Residues: CASSLVTGATGELFF.

The chain has TRBV11-2 and TRBJ2-5, with TRBD2 matching over 10 bases. This CDR3 contains 18 residues. Germline V gives CDR1 SGHAT, CDR2 FQNNGV. V gave up 3 bases and J gave up 5 bases; unmatched junction bases: 15. The CDR3 DNA is TGTGCCAGCAGCTTTAATATAGCGGGAGGCCCGTCAATGGAGACCCAGTACTTC. Its protein product is CASSFNIAGGPSMETQYF.

The J gene is TRBJ2-2, the V gene TRBV20-1; a possible D gene is TRBD2 (6 bases). Germline V lookup: CDR1 DFQATT, CDR2 SNEGSKA (reference sequence). Trimming removed 5 bases at V and 2 bases at J, with 15 bases between. The CDR3 has 15 residues. The CDR3 region has the DNA TGCAGTGCTTCCCATAGCGGAAGTAACACCGGGGAGCTGTTTTTT. Translation gives CSASHSGSNTGELFF.

This clonotype is judged medium-sized. The CDR3 spells CASKRPTSGHNEQFF. The CDR3 DNA sequence: TGTGCCAGCAAAAGACCGACTAGCGGACACAATGAGCAGTTCTTC. The chain employs TRBV6-2 or TRBV6-3 and TRBJ2-1, with 9 bases that match TRBD2. This CDR3 region has 15 residues. J gave up 5 bases and V 7 bases, and 9 bases lay outside the gene matches. The germline CDR1 and CDR2 sequences are MNHEY and SVGEGT.

The chain combines TRBV7-6 with TRBJ2-2, with D perhaps TRBD2 (5 bases). This CDR3 has 16 amino acids. Looked up from germline, CDR1 is SGHVS and CDR2 is FNYEAQ. V lost 4 bases and J 4 bases, leaving 16 bases between the germline ends. CDR3 sequence: CASSSGLGTGTGELFF. The CDR3 nucleotides are TGTGCCAGCAGCTCCGGACTGGGAACGGGCACCGGGGAGCTGTTTTTT.

This clonotype appeared once. This chain uses TRBV5-1 with TRBJ2-4; possible D gene TRBD1, 5 bases. The V and J ends lost 4 bases and 7 bases respectively, with 15 bases between them. The CDR3 is 14 amino acids. In germline, CDR1 is SGHRS, CDR2 YFSETQ. The CDR3 here is CASSPGQNQNIQYF. CDR3 coding DNA: TGCGCCAGCAGCCCCGGACAAAACCAGAACATTCAGTACTTC.

In its sample, this clonotype ranks as medium-sized (0.01 to 0.1%). V usage is TRBV19 and J usage is TRBJ2-3; D is unclear. This CDR3 is 12 amino acids long. Trimming pared 3 bases from V and 3 bases from J, leaving 4 bases between. The germline V gene has CDR1 LNHDA and CDR2 SQIVND (reference sequence). CDR3 sequence reads: CASSINTDTQYF. CDR3 bases: TGTGCCAGTAGTATTAATACAGATACGCAGTATTTT.

This clonotype was counted between two and nine times. J is TRBJ2-1 and V is TRBV18, with D possibly matching TRBD2 (6 bases). The ends were cut back, 3 bases at V and 10 bases at J, with 16 bases in the middle. The CDR3 extends over 14 amino acids. The V gene's germline CDR1 is KGHSH and CDR2 LQKENI. CDR3 coding DNA: TGTGCCAGCTCACCCGGGACGGGGGATCGAGAGCAGTTCTTC. It specifies CASSPGTGDREQFF.

The rearrangement uses TRBV24-1 and TRBJ2-1, with TRBD2 matching over 13 bases. Trimming at V came to 3 bases and at J to 3 bases, leaving 7 bases not matched to a gene. The CDR3 contains 18 residues. Germline CDR1 is KGHDR and CDR2 is SFDVKD. In DNA, the CDR3 is TGTGCCACCAGTGATCGAGGGACTAGCGGGACCTACTACAATGAGCAGTTCTTC. Its protein product is CATSDRGTSGTYYNEQFF.

This clonotype was recorded a few times. The chain has TRBV5-4 and TRBJ2-6; 15 bases fit TRBD2. Germline trimming cut 4 bases from V and 3 bases from J; bases unmatched to any gene: 5. The CDR3 covers 18 residues. CDR1 and CDR2 (germline): SGHNT, YYREEE (reference sequence). CDR3 DNA sequence: TGTGCCAGCAGCCATCCGGGACTAGCGGGAGGTGGGGCCAACGTCCTGACTTTC. Translated: CASSHPGLAGGGANVLTF.

This clonotype was recorded a few times. The chain carries TRBV10-3 and TRBJ2-5; D perhaps matches TRBD2 (7 bases). CDR1 is ENHRY and CDR2 is SYGVKD in the germline V gene. The V and J ends lost 1 base and 4 bases respectively, with 10 bases between them. The CDR3 is made up of 14 amino acids. In DNA form, the CDR3 reads TGTGCCATCAGTGAGTTAGGGGGGGCAGAGACCCAGTACTTC. This translates into CAISELGGAETQYF.